This TCR beta chain was profiled in a study of blood T cells in healthy people across ages. Deletions cut 3 bases from V and 8 bases from J, with 20 bases between. Germline-derived CDR1 and CDR2 are SGHDT and YYEEEE. CDR3 length: 15 amino acids. Donor samples were obtained from healthy Caucasian individuals from Russia, aged about 6 to 100. The authors ran a second PCR of about 7 to 11 cycles using a sample-barcoded 5' primer and a J-beta primer mix. Each CDR3 protein gets one entry after TCRdb re-called the 5' RACE reads with MiXCR. Here the sample spans 550,000 to 600,000 distinct CDR3 sequences, 25% to 30% being singletons.

The sample was blood. This chain joins TRBV5-6 and TRBJ1-2, with D possibly TRBD1 on 5 matching bases. The TCR originated in a woman between 65 and 79 years old in good health. The CDR3 is CASSYQNRDHKGYTF. CDR3 coding DNA: TGTGCCAGCAGCTACCAAAACCGGGACCATAAGGGCTACACCTTC.